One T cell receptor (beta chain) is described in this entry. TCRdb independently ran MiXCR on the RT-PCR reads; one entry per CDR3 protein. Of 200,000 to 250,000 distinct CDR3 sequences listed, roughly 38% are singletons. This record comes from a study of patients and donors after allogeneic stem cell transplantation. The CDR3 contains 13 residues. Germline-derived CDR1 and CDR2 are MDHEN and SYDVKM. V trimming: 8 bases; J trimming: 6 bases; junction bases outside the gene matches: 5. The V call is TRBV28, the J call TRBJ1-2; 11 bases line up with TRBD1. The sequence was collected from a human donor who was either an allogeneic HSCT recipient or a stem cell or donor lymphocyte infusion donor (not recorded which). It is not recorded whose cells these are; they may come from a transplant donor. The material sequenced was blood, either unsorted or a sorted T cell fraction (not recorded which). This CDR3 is CASGDRGKNGYTF. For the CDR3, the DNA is TGTGCCAGCGGGGACAGGGGGAAGAATGGCTACACCTTC.